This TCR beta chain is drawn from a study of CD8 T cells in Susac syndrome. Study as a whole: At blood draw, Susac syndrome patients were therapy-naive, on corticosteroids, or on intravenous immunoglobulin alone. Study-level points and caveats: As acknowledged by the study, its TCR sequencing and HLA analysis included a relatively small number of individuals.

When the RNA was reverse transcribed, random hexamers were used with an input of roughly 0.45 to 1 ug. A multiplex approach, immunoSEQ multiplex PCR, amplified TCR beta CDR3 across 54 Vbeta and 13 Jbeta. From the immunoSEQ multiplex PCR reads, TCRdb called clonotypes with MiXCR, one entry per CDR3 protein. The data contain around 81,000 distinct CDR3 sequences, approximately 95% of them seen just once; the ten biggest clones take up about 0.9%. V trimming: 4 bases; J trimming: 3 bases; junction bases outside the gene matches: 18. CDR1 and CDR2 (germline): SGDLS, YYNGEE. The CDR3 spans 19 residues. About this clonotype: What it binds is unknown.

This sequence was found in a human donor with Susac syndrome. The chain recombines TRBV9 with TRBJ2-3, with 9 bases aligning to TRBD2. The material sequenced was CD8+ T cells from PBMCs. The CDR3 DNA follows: TGTGCCAGCAGCTCAAGAGGGGTGCGGCTAGCGGGAAGGACAGATACGCAGTATTTT. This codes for CASSSRGVRLAGRTDTQYF. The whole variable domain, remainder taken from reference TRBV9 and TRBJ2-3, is DSGVTQTPKHLITATGQRVTLRCSPRSGDLSVYWYQQSLDQGLQFLIQYYNGEERAKGNILERFSAQQFPDLHSELNLSSLELGDSALYFCASSSRGVRLAGRTDTQYFGPGTRLTVL.